The 15 T cell receptor beta chains listed next were all sequenced from one sample in a study of T cells after posttransplantation cyclophosphamide. Sequencing used immunoSEQ multiplex PCR; TCRdb keeps in-frame clones, though not all of them. Observed in the sample are 40,000 to 45,000 clones, none of them singletons. The sample taken for sequencing was PBMCs. All receptors come from a middle-aged man in good health, CMV-negative, and a related stem cell transplant donor.

Ten or more counts support this clone. V and J are TRBV5-8 and TRBJ2-2, with TRBD1 identical over 7 bases. The CDR3 loop spans 17 amino acids. The germline CDR1 and CDR2 sequences are SGHTS and YDEGEE. The V gene end was trimmed by 5 bases and the J gene end by 0 bases; junction bases not matched to a gene: 10. The CDR3: CASRHGTVGPNTGELFF. In DNA form, the CDR3 reads TGTGCCAGCAGGCATGGGACAGTTGGACCGAACACCGGGGAGCTGTTTTTT.

This clone has a count of ten or more. The J gene is TRBJ2-5, the V gene TRBV18, with 12 bases that match TRBD2. The junction had 6 bases not matched to a gene; V was cut back by 5 bases and J by 2 bases. The germline V gene has CDR1 KGHSH and CDR2 LQKENI. This CDR3 comprises 16 residues. CDR3 DNA sequence: TGTGCCAGCTCAGGAAGACTAGCGGGGGATCAAGAGACCCAGTACTTC. Protein product: CASSGRLAGDQETQYF.

The chain couples TRBV7-9 to TRBJ2-5; tentatively, D is TRBD2 (7 bases). The end of the DNA fits TRBJ2-7 better, so the J call may be wrong. This CDR3 spans 18 amino acids. CDR1 and CDR2 (germline): SEHNR, FQNEAQ (reference sequence). In nucleotides, the CDR3 is TGTGCCAGCAGCTTTTCAGCGGGTGGCGGGGGCACCAGGTACGAGCAGTACTTC. Its translation: CASSFSAGGGGTRYEQYF.

This clone was recorded at least ten times. The gene calls are TRBV5-1 and TRBJ1-5, with no clear D. Germline-derived CDR1 and CDR2 are SGHRS and YFSETQ. This CDR3 has 15 residues. V lost 4 bases and J lost 0, with 11 bases in between. CDR3 DNA: TGCGCCAGCAGCCCGGACTCCTATAGCAATCAGCCCCAGCATTTT. Amino acids: CASSPDSYSNQPQHF.

This clone was found many times. The chain has TRBV2 and TRBJ2-5; 7 nucleotides agree with TRBD1. The CDR3 has 14 amino acids. CDR1 is SNHLY, CDR2 FYNNEI, per germline. V shed 4 bases, J shed 2 bases, and the junction held 4 bases outside the gene matches. This CDR3 is CASSAAGGQETQYF. The CDR3, as DNA: TGTGCCAGCAGTGCGGCAGGGGGTCAAGAGACCCAGTACTTC.

This clone was recorded at least ten times. The chain uses TRBV11-1 and TRBJ1-2; possible D gene TRBD1, 6 bases. The CDR3 has 15 residues. Looked up from germline, CDR1 is SGHAT and CDR2 is FQDESV (reference sequence). V was clipped by 3 bases and J by 5 bases, with 16 bases between them. The CDR3 coding sequence is TGTGCCAGCAGCTTCGATCGAACAGGGTTTTATGGCTACACCTTC. Protein product: CASSFDRTGFYGYTF.

A few counts support this clone. The chain joins TRBV4-3 to TRBJ2-3, with no clear D. The CDR3 contains 14 residues. V shed 0 bases and J shed 1 base, with 5 bases lying between them. Germline lookup yields CDR1 LGHNA and CDR2 YSLEER. Written as DNA, the CDR3 is TGCGCCAGCAGCCAAGAATTCGGCACAGATACGCAGTATTTT. This gives the protein CASSQEFGTDTQYF.

This clone was observed many times. The chain combines TRBV10-2 with TRBJ2-7, with 10 bases identical to TRBD2. Losses at the gene ends were 3 bases for V and 1 base for J; bases not matched to a gene: 6. CDR1 and CDR2 from the germline V gene are WSHSY and SAAADI. The CDR3 contains 16 residues. CDR3 nucleotides: TGCGCCAGCAGTGAATCTCCAGCGGGAGGGTCCTACGAGCAGTACGTC. Its protein is CASSESPAGGSYEQYV.

This clone was counted ten times or more. The V call is TRBV5-4, the J call TRBJ2-3, with 12 bases lining up with TRBD2. Trimming at V came to 0 bases and at J to 8 bases, leaving 16 bases not matched to a gene. Germline lookup yields CDR1 SGHNT and CDR2 YYREEE (reference sequence). CDR3 length equals 19 residues. The CDR3 DNA sequence: TGTGCCAGCAGCTTGGGGGGGACTAGCGGGTGGATCCTCTCGGGTACGCAGTATTTT. Translation: CASSLGGTSGWILSGTQYF.

This clone came up many times. The chain is built from TRBV15 and TRBJ1-1; no definite D call. In germline, CDR1 is LNHNV, CDR2 YYDKDF (reference sequence). Between the trimmed V and J ends, which lost 5 bases and 3 bases, there was a span of 4 bases. The CDR3 is 11 amino acids. Written as DNA, the CDR3 is TGTGCCACCAGCCTAGACACTGAAGCTTTCTTT. Translation gives CATSLDTEAFF.

This clone is labeled medium-sized (0.01 to 0.1%). The chain combines TRBV4-2 with TRBJ1-1; a possible D gene is TRBD1 (6 bases). Germline V gene lookup returns CDR1 LGHNA and CDR2 YNFKEQ. The CDR3 sequence is 15 residues long. V lost 0 bases and J lost 9, with 17 bases in between. Here the CDR3 DNA reads TGTGCCAGCAGCCAAGATCGATCCGGGGGGGGCAAAGCTTTCTTT. Protein sequence: CASSQDRSGGGKAFF.

Ten or more counts support this clone. The rearrangement links TRBV4-1 to TRBJ2-1; the match to TRBD1 covers 7 bases. V trimming: 0 bases; J trimming: 0 bases; junction bases outside the gene matches: 2. From germline, CDR1 is MGHRA and CDR2 YSYEKL. The CDR3 totals 16 residues. The CDR3: CASSQEGTASYNEQFF. CDR3 in DNA: TGCGCCAGCAGCCAAGAAGGGACAGCCTCCTACAATGAGCAGTTCTTC.

In its sample, this clone was seen many times. V is TRBV19 and J is TRBJ1-3; TRBD1 is a possible D gene (6 bases). V was clipped by 5 bases and J by 0 bases, with 14 bases between them. Germline assignment: CDR1 LNHDA and CDR2 SQIVND (reference sequence). The CDR3 is made up of 16 amino acids. CDR3 DNA sequence: TGTGCCAGTAGTCGCTATGACAGGCCCTCTGGAAACACCATATATTTT. It translates to CASSRYDRPSGNTIYF.

This clone was counted at least ten times. The gene calls are TRBV18 and TRBJ1-5; no firm D call. CDR1 and CDR2 from the germline V gene are KGHSH and LQKENI. CDR3 size: 13 residues. V was trimmed by 3 bases and J by 7 bases, leaving 10 bases between them. The CDR3 DNA sequence: TGTGCCAGCTCACCGACTCGATACCAGCCCCAGCATTTT. Translating gives CASSPTRYQPQHF.

This clone was counted only a few times. The CDR3 protein is CASSEFEETQYF. CDR3 DNA sequence: TGTGCCAGCAGTGAATTCGAAGAGACCCAGTACTTC. The chain carries TRBV2 and TRBJ2-5; D is ambiguous. The germline V and J ends were trimmed by 2 bases and 3 bases, with 4 bases remaining between them. The germline V gene encodes CDR1 SNHLY and CDR2 FYNNEI. This CDR3 spans 12 amino acids.